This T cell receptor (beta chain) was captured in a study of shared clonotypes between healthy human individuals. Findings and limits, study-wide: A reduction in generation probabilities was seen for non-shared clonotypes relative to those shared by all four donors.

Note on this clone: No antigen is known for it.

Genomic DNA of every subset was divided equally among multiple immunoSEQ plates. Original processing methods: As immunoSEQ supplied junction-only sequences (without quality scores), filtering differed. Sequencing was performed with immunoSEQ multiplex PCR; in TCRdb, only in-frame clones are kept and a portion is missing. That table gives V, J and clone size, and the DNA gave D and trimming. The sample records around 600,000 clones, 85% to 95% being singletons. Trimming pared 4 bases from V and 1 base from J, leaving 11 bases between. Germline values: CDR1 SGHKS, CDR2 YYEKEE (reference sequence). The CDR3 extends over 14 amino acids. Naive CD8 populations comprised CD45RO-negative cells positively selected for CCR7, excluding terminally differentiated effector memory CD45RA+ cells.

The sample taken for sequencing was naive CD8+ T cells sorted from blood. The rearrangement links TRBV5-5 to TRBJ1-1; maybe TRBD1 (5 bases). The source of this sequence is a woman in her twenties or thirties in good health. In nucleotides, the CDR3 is TGTGCCAGCAGCGAGGGACCGAGGAACACTGAAGCTTTCTTT. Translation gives CASSEGPRNTEAFF.